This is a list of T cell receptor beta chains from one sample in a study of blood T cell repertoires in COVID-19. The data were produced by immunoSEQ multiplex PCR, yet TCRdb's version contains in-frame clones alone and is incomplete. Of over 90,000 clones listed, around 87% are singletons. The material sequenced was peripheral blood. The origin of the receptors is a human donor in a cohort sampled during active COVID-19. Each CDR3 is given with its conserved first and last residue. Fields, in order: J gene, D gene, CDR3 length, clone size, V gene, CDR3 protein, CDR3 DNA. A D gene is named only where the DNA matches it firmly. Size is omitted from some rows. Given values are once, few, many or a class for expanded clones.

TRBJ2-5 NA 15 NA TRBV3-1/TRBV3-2 CASSQAGTPQETQYF TGTGCCAGCAGCCAAGCCGGGACTCCCCAAGAGACCCAGTACTTC
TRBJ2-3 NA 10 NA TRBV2 CASLVDGQYF TGTGCCAGTCTAGTTGACGGGCAGTATTTT
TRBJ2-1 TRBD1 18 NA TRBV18 CASSPSNSPGQGKGEQFF TGTGCCAGCTCACCATCTAATAGTCCGGGACAGGGGAAAGGTGAGCAGTTCTTC
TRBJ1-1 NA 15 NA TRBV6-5 CASSNRGGTNTEAFF TGTGCCAGCAGTAACCGAGGAGGGACGAACACTGAAGCTTTCTTT
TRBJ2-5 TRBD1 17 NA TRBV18 CASSPKKGQGIGETQYF TGTGCCAGCTCACCAAAGAAAGGACAGGGGATCGGCGAGACCCAGTACTTC
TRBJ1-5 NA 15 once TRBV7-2 CASSRLGTGFQPQHF TGTGCCAGCAGCCGCCTGGGCACTGGATTTCAGCCCCAGCATTTT
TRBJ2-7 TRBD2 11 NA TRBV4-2 CASSLGGEQYF TGTGCCAGCAGCCTCGGGGGGGAGCAGTACTTC
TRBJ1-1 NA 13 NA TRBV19 CASKRIMNTEAFF TGTGCCAGTAAGCGGATCATGAACACTGAAGCTTTCTTT
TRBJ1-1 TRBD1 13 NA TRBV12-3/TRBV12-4 CASSQTGGTEAFF TGTGCCAGCAGTCAAACAGGGGGCACTGAAGCTTTCTTT
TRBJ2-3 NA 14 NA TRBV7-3 CASSLTMSADTQYF TGTGCCAGCAGCTTAACGATGTCAGCAGATACGCAGTATTTT
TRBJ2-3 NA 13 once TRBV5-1 CASSLEPAGTQYF TGCGCCAGCAGCTTGGAGCCCGCCGGGACGCAGTATTTT
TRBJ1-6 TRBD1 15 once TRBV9 CASSSRGRSGSPLHF TGTGCCAGCAGTTCCAGGGGGCGGTCGGGTTCACCCCTCCACTTT
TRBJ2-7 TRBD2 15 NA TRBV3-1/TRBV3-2 CASSRRGTSGYEQYF TGTGCCAGCAGCCGCCGAGGGACTAGCGGTTACGAGCAGTACTTC
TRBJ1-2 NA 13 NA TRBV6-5 CASSRTTIYGYTF TGTGCCAGCAGTCGGACTACGATCTATGGCTACACCTTC
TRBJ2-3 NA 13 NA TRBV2 CASSEGFTNTQYF TGTGCCAGCAGTGAAGGGTTCACAAATACGCAGTATTTT
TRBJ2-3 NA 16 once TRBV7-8 CASSLAPGRGTDTQYF TGTGCCAGCAGCTTAGCCCCAGGGCGAGGCACAGATACGCAGTATTTT
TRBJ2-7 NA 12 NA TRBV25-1 CASRNLGDEQYF TGTGCCAGCAGGAATTTAGGGGACGAGCAGTACTTC
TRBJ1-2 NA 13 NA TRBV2 CASMLEPNYGYTF TGTGCCAGCATGCTCGAGCCTAACTATGGCTACACCTTC
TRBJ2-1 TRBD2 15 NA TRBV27 CASSLWLAGGNEQFF TGTGCCAGCAGTTTATGGCTAGCGGGAGGAAATGAGCAGTTCTTC